A single sample gave rise to the 13 T cell receptor beta chains below, sequenced in a study of CXCR3 chemokines and chemotherapy response in bladder cancer. TCRdb analysed the PCR reads with MiXCR anew, one entry per CDR3 protein. The data hold 7,000 to 10,000 distinct CDR3 sequences, with 20% to 25% observed a single time. The specimen was collected from a patient whose treatment included neoadjuvant chemotherapy. The receptors stem from a human donor with bladder cancer that did not respond to neoadjuvant chemotherapy.

J is TRBJ2-7 and V is TRBV12-3 or TRBV12-4, with D unresolved. Trimming cost V 5 bases and J 3 bases, with 8 bases left between them. There are 12 residues in the CDR3. The chain's CDR3 is CASSTRIYEQYF. The CDR3 region has the DNA TGTGCCAGCAGTACCCGGATCTACGAGCAGTACTTC.

This clonotype rates as medium-sized (0.01 to 0.1%). This chain connects TRBV6-2 or TRBV6-3 to TRBJ2-5; a weak D match, TRBD1 (6 bases). The CDR3 runs to 15 residues. V shed 2 bases and J shed 3 bases, with 13 bases lying between them. Germline V CDR1 and CDR2: MNHEY, SVGEGT. This CDR3 is CASSYRRDTKETQYF. The CDR3 nucleotides read TGTGCCAGCAGTTACCGAAGGGACACCAAAGAGACCCAGTACTTC.

In its sample, this clonotype was seen many times. This chain uses TRBV5-3 with TRBJ2-7; 8 bases match TRBD1. TRBV5-3 is annotated as an ORF whose role is uncertain. V lost 4 bases and J lost 5; bases outside the gene matches: 2. The CDR3 extends over 12 amino acids. CDR3 in DNA: TGTGCCAGAAGCGTGACAGGGGACGAGCAGTACTTC. Protein: CARSVTGDEQYF.

This clonotype was seen many times. The gene calls are TRBV2 and TRBJ1-6; D not certain. This CDR3 region has 12 residues. Per germline, CDR1 SNHLY and CDR2 FYNNEI. Trimming removed 5 bases at V and 10 bases at J, with 9 bases between. The CDR3 spells CASSSWGSPLHF. The CDR3 DNA reads TGTGCCAGCAGTTCTTGGGGATCACCCCTCCACTTT.

A note on this clonotype: It differs at one base from a far larger clone, so likely a read error. This chain uses TRBV6-1 with TRBJ1-6; D is unresolved. Germline CDR1 is MNHNS and CDR2 is SASEGT. The CDR3 is made up of 14 amino acids. Trimming cost V 5 bases and J 9 bases, with 14 bases left between them. As DNA, the CDR3 is TGTGCCAGCAGTTTAGAGGCGGTTTCTTCACCCCTCCACTTT. It codes for CASSLEAVSSPLHF.

This clonotype is deemed medium-sized. The V and J genes are TRBV29-1 and TRBJ2-2, with TRBD1 matching 9 bases. The CDR3 has 14 residues. The germline V gene encodes CDR1 SQVTM and CDR2 ANQGSEA. Trimming at V came to 8 bases and at J to 6 bases, leaving 10 bases not matched to a gene. The CDR3 nucleotides read TGCAGCTTAGACAGGGGGAGTTTGGCCGGGGAGCTGTTTTTT. It specifies CSLDRGSLAGELFF.

In its sample, this clonotype was seen many times. This chain connects TRBV9 to TRBJ1-4; perhaps TRBD1 as D (5 bases). The CDR3 is 16 residues long. V was shortened by 3 bases and J by 8 bases, with 20 bases between the two germline ends. CDR1 is SGDLS and CDR2 is YYNGEE in the germline V gene. The CDR3 bases are TGTGCCAGCAGCGCATTCCAGGGAGGTCAAGGGGAAAAACTGTTTTTT. As protein: CASSAFQGGQGEKLFF. The full variable domain, completed using reference TRBV9 and TRBJ1-4, is DSGVTQTPKHLITATGQRVTLRCSPRSGDLSVYWYQQSLDQGLQFLIQYYNGEERAKGNILERFSAQQFPDLHSELNLSSLELGDSALYFCASSAFQGGQGEKLFFGSGTQLSVL.

By frequency in the sample, this clonotype is medium-sized (0.01 to 0.1%). The gene calls are TRBV6-2 or TRBV6-3 and TRBJ1-5; perhaps TRBD1 as D (5 bases). The CDR3 has 15 residues. Germline V lookup: CDR1 MNHEY, CDR2 SVGEGT. Trimming stripped 7 bases from V and 2 bases from J, with 15 bases between. This CDR3 reads CASTNTGQGNQPQHF. Here the CDR3 DNA reads TGTGCCAGCACCAACACAGGTCAAGGCAATCAGCCCCAGCATTTT.

In this sample, this clonotype is medium-sized (0.01 to 0.1%). The J gene is TRBJ1-2, the V gene TRBV27; maybe TRBD1 (6 bases). Germline loops: CDR1 MNHEY, CDR2 SMNVEV (reference sequence). Trimming left V 2 bases short and J 7 bases short, with 11 bases between. The CDR3 contains 13 residues. The CDR3 loop is CASSLRQALGYTF. The CDR3 nucleotides read TGTGCCAGCAGTTTACGACAGGCCCTTGGCTACACCTTC.

The chain recombines TRBV7-2 with TRBJ2-3; either TRBD1 or TRBD2 may fit D (6 bases each). The germline V gene has CDR1 SGHTA and CDR2 FQGNSA. V lost 5 bases to trimming and J lost 1 base, with 13 bases between them. The CDR3 consists of 15 residues. The CDR3, as DNA: TGTGCCAGCAGCGGAGGGGGGTCTGGCACAGATACGCAGTATTTT. Its protein product is CASSGGGSGTDTQYF.

This clonotype is judged medium-sized. This rearrangement joins TRBV11-2 to TRBJ2-3; D is uncertain. The length of the CDR3 is 13 residues. The V end was cut by 1 base, the J end by 4 bases, with 6 bases between. Germline-derived CDR1 and CDR2 are SGHAT and FQNNGV. The CDR3 here is CASSLVRSDTQYF. In DNA form, the CDR3 reads TGTGCCAGCAGCTTAGTGCGTTCAGATACGCAGTATTTT.

This clonotype was found once. V and J are TRBV6-1 and TRBJ1-2; possibly TRBD1 for D (6 bases). The germline CDR1 and CDR2 sequences are MNHNS and SASEGT. There are 13 residues in the CDR3. Trimming removed 5 bases from V and 2 bases from J, with 9 bases in between. CDR3 residues: CASSSGTNYGYTF. Written as DNA, the CDR3 is TGTGCCAGCAGTTCAGGGACAAACTATGGCTACACCTTC.

This clonotype was seen more than once but under ten times. The V call is TRBV4-2, the J call TRBJ2-3; D is perhaps TRBD2 (7 bases). This CDR3 has 15 amino acids. Germline V CDR1 and CDR2: LGHNA, YNFKEQ. V was shortened by 6 bases and J by 10 bases, with 23 bases between the two germline ends. The CDR3 reads CASRPGTGGQTPQYF. CDR3 coding DNA: TGTGCCAGCAGGCCTGGTACGGGGGGCCAAACCCCGCAGTATTTT.